The 32 T cell receptor beta chains in this list originate from one sample, sequenced in a study of T cells after yellow fever vaccination. TCRdb reprocessed the 5' RACE reads with MiXCR, giving one entry per CDR3 protein. The sample lists about 58,000 distinct CDR3 sequences, 7.1% occurring once. The source was CD8+ T cells sorted from PBMCs, collected on the day of the first yellow fever vaccination. These TCRs come from a man between 18 and 35 years old who received the YFV17D yellow fever vaccine.

This clonotype has more than one count but fewer than ten. J is TRBJ2-7 and V is TRBV29-1; 8 bases are a match to TRBD1. The CDR3 runs to 12 residues. After removal of 6 bases from V and 6 bases from J, the junction contained 7 bases not matched to a gene. Germline CDR1 is SQVTM and CDR2 is ANQGSEA. CDR3 region: CSVADRGGEQYV. The CDR3 bases are TGCAGCGTGGCTGACAGGGGTGGCGAGCAGTACGTC.

This clonotype came up a few times. The chain uses TRBV6-4 and TRBJ1-2; a weak D match, TRBD1 (5 bases). The V end lost 0 bases, the J end lost 10 bases, and 9 bases lay between the germline ends. Germline V gene data show CDR1 as MRHNA and CDR2 as SNTAGT. This CDR3 comprises 12 residues. The CDR3 DNA sequence: TGTGCCAGCAGTGACTCGGGGGTAGCCTACACCTTC. Translated, it gives CASSDSGVAYTF.

This clonotype was seen only a few times. V and J are TRBV11-2 and TRBJ1-1, with D uncertain. This CDR3 region has 12 residues. V was cut by 5 bases and J by 10 bases, with 14 bases left in between. Germline-derived CDR1 and CDR2 are SGHAT and FQNNGV. The CDR3 sequence is CASSHGPTGAFF. The CDR3 bases are TGTGCCAGCAGCCACGGACCGACGGGAGCTTTCTTT.

This clonotype showed up many times. The rearrangement uses TRBV4-1 and TRBJ1-1; D remains unclear. CDR3 size: 11 residues. V lost 7 bases and J 5 bases, leaving 8 bases between the germline ends. Germline V lookup: CDR1 MGHRA, CDR2 YSYEKL. The chain's CDR3 is CASTLGTEAFF. The CDR3 nucleotides are TGCGCCAGCACCCTGGGGACTGAAGCTTTCTTT.

This clonotype was observed many times. The chain joins TRBV4-1 to TRBJ1-5; no reliable D call. The CDR3 consists of 16 residues. Per germline, CDR1 MGHRA and CDR2 YSYEKL. Deletions cut 0 bases from V and 9 bases from J, with 18 bases between. The DNA for the CDR3 is TGCGCCAGCAGCCAAGAATCGGCGGCCCCGAACCGGCCCCAGCATTTT. As protein: CASSQESAAPNRPQHF.

A few counts support this clonotype. Here the CDR3 reads CASSPPQDRVYGYTF. CDR3 nucleotides: TGTGCCAGCAGCCCTCCCCAGGACAGGGTCTATGGCTACACCTTC. This chain joins TRBV7-9 and TRBJ1-2, with 8 positions matching TRBD1. V shed 5 bases and J 4 bases; nucleotides not matched to a gene: 9. This CDR3 is 15 amino acids long. CDR1 is SEHNR, CDR2 FQNEAQ, per germline (reference sequence).

The chain carries TRBV29-1 and TRBJ2-1; 8 bases match TRBD2. The CDR3 consists of 16 residues. The J segment lost 1 base and the V segment lost 4 bases, leaving 9 bases of the junction unmatched. CDR1 and CDR2 (germline): SQVTM, ANQGSEA. CDR3 sequence: CSVVWAGGHSYNEQFF. CDR3 bases: TGCAGCGTTGTTTGGGCGGGGGGCCATTCCTACAATGAGCAGTTCTTC.

This clonotype was recorded at least ten times. The rearrangement joins TRBV19 to TRBJ2-7; the D gene is possibly TRBD2 (5 bases). V was trimmed by 5 bases and J by 3 bases, leaving 8 bases between them. Germline V CDR1 and CDR2: LNHDA, SQIVND (reference sequence). The CDR3 is 12 amino acids. The CDR3 DNA follows: TGTGCCAGTAGTGGAGGTGGCTACGAGCAGTACTTC. Protein: CASSGGGYEQYF.

V and J are TRBV27 and TRBJ2-7, with D perhaps matching TRBD1 (5 bases). V lost 7 bases, J lost 1 base, and 14 bases lay in between. The CDR3 contains 14 residues. Looked up from germline, CDR1 is MNHEY and CDR2 is SMNVEV (reference sequence). The CDR3 DNA reads TGTGCCAGCACCACTGGAGCAGGGTCCTACGAGCAGTACTTC. This encodes CASTTGAGSYEQYF.

This clonotype was observed many times. The chain couples TRBV4-1 to TRBJ2-5, with a tentative D call TRBD2 (6 bases). The germline CDR1 and CDR2 sequences are MGHRA and YSYEKL. This CDR3 is built from 15 residues. Trimming left V 3 bases short and J 1 base short, with 12 bases between. This CDR3 is CASSHTSGVQETQYF. The CDR3 nucleotides read TGCGCCAGCAGCCACACCTCGGGGGTCCAAGAGACCCAGTACTTC.

This clonotype was observed a few times. This chain links TRBV7-3 with TRBJ2-1; perhaps TRBD2 as D (5 bases). In germline, CDR1 is SGHTA, CDR2 FQGTGA. V was shortened by 1 base and J by 9 bases, with 16 bases between the two germline ends. The CDR3 has 15 amino acids. As DNA, the CDR3 is TGTGCCAGCAGCTTAAGTCCTACTGGACTCGGTGAGCAGTTCTTC. This translates into CASSLSPTGLGEQFF.

The sample holds a few counts of this clonotype. This chain links TRBV7-9 with TRBJ2-5, with 7 bases matching TRBD1. Germline V gene sequence: CDR1 SEHNR, CDR2 FQNEAQ (reference sequence). The CDR3 is made up of 13 amino acids. The trim removed 8 bases at V and 4 bases at J, leaving 7 bases unmatched. The CDR3 reads CASLQGPLETQYF. In nucleotides, the CDR3 is TGTGCCAGCTTACAGGGGCCGCTAGAGACCCAGTACTTC.

This clonotype was seen more than once but under ten times. The CDR3 loop is CASSQGLAGDYTGELFF. The DNA of the CDR3 is TGCGCCAGCAGCCAGGGACTAGCGGGGGACTACACCGGGGAGCTGTTTTTT. The gene calls are TRBV4-1 and TRBJ2-2, with 14 bases matching TRBD2. The CDR3 totals 17 residues. The J segment lost 3 bases and the V segment lost 3 bases, leaving 3 bases of the junction unmatched. Germline V gene lookup returns CDR1 MGHRA and CDR2 YSYEKL.

This clonotype was counted many times. The chain is built from TRBV9 and TRBJ2-1; D possibly uses TRBD1 or TRBD2 (6 bases each). Trimming left V 1 base short and J 3 bases short, with 14 bases between. From germline, CDR1 is SGDLS and CDR2 YYNGEE. CDR3 size: 16 residues. The DNA for the CDR3 is TGTGCCAGCAGCGTAAAGCGAGGGGGAGGCTACAATGAGCAGTTCTTC. Amino acid sequence: CASSVKRGGGYNEQFF.

The table lists this clonotype with many counts. The rearrangement joins TRBV20-1 to TRBJ1-1, with D possibly TRBD1 on 6 matching bases. The CDR3 runs 14 residues. The germline V gene encodes CDR1 DFQATT and CDR2 SNEGSKA (reference sequence). V lost 0 bases and J lost 4, with 12 bases in between. CDR3 sequence: CSARDPDRITEAFF. The CDR3 DNA reads as TGCAGTGCTAGAGATCCGGACAGAATCACTGAAGCTTTCTTT.

The chain has TRBV28 and TRBJ2-2, with 9 bases matching TRBD1. J was trimmed by 0 bases and V by 4 bases; bases with no gene match: 15. Germline CDR1 and CDR2: MDHEN and SYDVKM. There are 20 residues in the CDR3. CDR3 region: CASSYDPGQGYPSNTGELFF. The CDR3 DNA sequence: TGTGCCAGCAGTTATGACCCGGGACAGGGCTACCCATCGAACACCGGGGAGCTGTTTTTT.

The table lists this clonotype with many counts. The J gene is TRBJ2-1, the V gene TRBV7-8; possible D gene TRBD1, 5 bases. The germline CDR1 and CDR2 sequences are SGHVS and FQNEAQ. The length of the CDR3 is 16 residues. The V end lost 4 bases, the J end lost 8 bases, and 21 bases lay between the germline ends. The CDR3 sequence: CASSSLGQGMFDEQFF. The CDR3 nucleotides read TGTGCCAGCAGCTCCCTGGGGCAGGGTATGTTCGATGAGCAGTTCTTC.

This rearrangement joins TRBV27 to TRBJ2-7, with 8 bases identical to TRBD1. The ends lost 10 bases at V and 6 bases at J; junction bases unmatched: 23. CDR3 length: 17 residues. Germline loops: CDR1 MNHEY, CDR2 SMNVEV (reference sequence). The CDR3 loop is CATWDRRRSGSLSEQYF. DNA for the CDR3: TGTGCCACTTGGGACAGGCGCCGGTCGGGCTCTCTCTCCGAGCAGTACTTC.

The rearrangement joins TRBV7-2 to TRBJ2-7; 10 bases are a match to TRBD2. Germline loops: CDR1 SGHTA, CDR2 FQGNSA. CDR3 length: 16 amino acids. V dropped 1 base and J dropped 7; count of bases not matched to a gene: 10. The CDR3: CASSLGLAGVQEEQYF. CDR3 nucleotides: TGTGCCAGCAGCTTAGGCCTAGCGGGGGTCCAGGAGGAGCAGTACTTC.

In its sample, this clonotype was seen many times. V is TRBV7-6 and J is TRBJ2-1; the D is unclear. Trimming took off 5 bases at V and 4 bases at J, with 18 bases between the two ends. This CDR3 contains 16 residues. Germline V gene sequence: CDR1 SGHVS, CDR2 FNYEAQ. CDR3 in DNA: TGTGCCAGCAGCCGGACCCCTCTTCCCCAATACAATGAGCAGTTCTTC. It yields the protein CASSRTPLPQYNEQFF.

This clonotype was counted between two and nine times. This sequence joins TRBV20-1 and TRBJ2-3, with 10 bases that match TRBD2. The CDR3 contains 15 residues. In germline, CDR1 is DFQATT, CDR2 SNEGSKA (reference sequence). The V gene end was trimmed by 0 bases and the J gene end by 2 bases; junction bases not matched to a gene: 2. The CDR3 sequence: CSARDLAGVTDTQYF. The CDR3 nucleotides are TGCAGTGCTAGAGATCTAGCGGGGGTCACAGATACGCAGTATTTT.

This clonotype was observed at least ten times. This sequence joins TRBV7-2 and TRBJ2-3; a possible D gene is TRBD1 (5 bases). Trimming took 2 bases from V and 0 from J, leaving 9 bases between them. Per germline, CDR1 SGHTA and CDR2 FQGNSA. The CDR3 is 15 amino acids. The CDR3 here is CASSLMKGSTDTQYF. The DNA for the CDR3 is TGTGCCAGCAGCTTAATGAAGGGGAGCACAGATACGCAGTATTTT.

This clonotype was observed at least ten times. This chain joins TRBV11-2 and TRBJ2-5; 10 bases are shared with TRBD2. The trim removed 5 bases at V and 0 bases at J, leaving 6 bases unmatched. This CDR3 region has 16 residues. The germline CDR1 and CDR2 sequences are SGHAT and FQNNGV. The CDR3: CASSLIAGGYQETQYF. The DNA for the CDR3 is TGTGCCAGCAGCCTAATAGCGGGGGGCTACCAAGAGACCCAGTACTTC.

This clonotype was counted many times. The genes are TRBV24-1 and TRBJ2-2, with D possibly called TRBD1 or TRBD2 (5 bases each). This CDR3 is built from 14 residues. V lost 9 bases, J lost 0 bases, and 10 bases lay in between. CDR1 and CDR2 (germline): KGHDR, SFDVKD. The CDR3 DNA reads as TGTGCCACCTCCGGGACGGCGAACACCGGGGAGCTGTTTTTT. Its protein product is CATSGTANTGELFF.

The chain carries TRBV13 and TRBJ2-3; D is uncertain. The CDR3 covers 14 residues. Germline CDR1 reads PRHDT; CDR2 reads FYEKMQ (reference sequence). The V end lost 2 bases, the J end lost 5 bases, and 11 bases lay between the germline ends. The CDR3 loop is CASSLPQARDTQYF. The CDR3 bases are TGTGCCAGCAGCTTACCCCAGGCTAGAGATACGCAGTATTTT.

This chain links TRBV20-1 with TRBJ2-2; 7 positions agree with TRBD1. This CDR3 region has 14 residues. From germline, CDR1 is DFQATT and CDR2 SNEGSKA (reference sequence). Trimming cost V 1 base and J 5 bases; bases outside gene matches: 4. The CDR3 spells CSARGDSGTGELFF. CDR3 in DNA: TGCAGTGCTAGAGGGGACAGCGGAACCGGGGAGCTGTTTTTT.

J is TRBJ2-1 and V is TRBV12-3 or TRBV12-4; D is uncertain. The CDR3 extends over 14 amino acids. V gave up 3 bases and J gave up 0 bases, with 6 bases separating them. CDR3 DNA: TGTGCCAGCAGTTTTGCTTCCTCCTACAATGAGCAGTTCTTC. It is translated as CASSFASSYNEQFF.

This clonotype was observed a handful of times. The chain has TRBV19 and TRBJ2-3; 11 positions match TRBD1. Germline CDR1 is LNHDA and CDR2 is SQIVND (reference sequence). The CDR3 contains 15 residues. The V gene end was trimmed by 7 bases and the J gene end by 5 bases; junction bases not matched to a gene: 8. DNA of the CDR3: TGTGCCAGTACTTCCTGGGACAGGGGGGAAGATACGCAGTATTTT. Translated: CASTSWDRGEDTQYF. The full variable domain, in which reference TRBV19 and TRBJ2-3 provide the parts outside the CDR3, is DGGITQSPKYLFRKEGQNVTLSCEQNLNHDAMYWYRQDPGQGLRLIYYSQIVNDFQKGDIAEGYSVSREKKESFPLTVTSAQKNPTAFYLCASTSWDRGEDTQYFGPGTRLTVL.

There are many counts of this clonotype. The V gene is TRBV4-1, the J gene TRBJ1-2; a possible D gene is TRBD1 (6 bases). The V gene lost 4 bases and the J gene lost 8 bases, with 20 bases spanning the gap. This CDR3 spans 15 amino acids. The germline CDR1 and CDR2 sequences are MGHRA and YSYEKL. In nucleotides, the CDR3 is TGCGCCAGCAGCCTCCTGATTCGGGGGCCGGAGGGCTACACCTTC. It translates to CASSLLIRGPEGYTF.

This clonotype was observed many times. This chain connects TRBV5-1 to TRBJ1-1; 7 bases align to TRBD1. With 3 bases clipped from V and 1 base from J, the junction kept 9 bases outside the gene matches. In germline, CDR1 is SGHRS, CDR2 YFSETQ. The CDR3 totals 16 residues. The CDR3 spells CASSSSLTGPNTEAFF. DNA of the CDR3: TGCGCCAGCAGCTCGAGCCTGACAGGGCCGAACACTGAAGCTTTCTTT.

About this clonotype itself: A much larger clone lies one base from this, so it may be a read error. The rearrangement links TRBV4-1 to TRBJ1-5; D is possibly TRBD1 (6 bases). CDR3 length: 15 amino acids. Germline CDR1 reads MGHRA; CDR2 reads YSYEKL. The DNA for the CDR3 is TGCGCCAGCAGCCCGAGGGGGGTCAGCAAGCAGCCCCAGCATTTT. Its protein product is CASSPRGVSKQPQHF.

This clonotype was recorded many times. This chain joins TRBV19 and TRBJ2-2; D might be TRBD1 (6 bases). Trimming left V 6 bases short and J 5 bases short, with 10 bases between. The CDR3 is made up of 13 amino acids. The germline V gene has CDR1 LNHDA and CDR2 SQIVND (reference sequence). The CDR3 sequence: CASRSGATGELFF. The DNA of the CDR3 is TGTGCCAGTAGGTCAGGGGCGACCGGGGAGCTGTTTTTT.